The present entry profiles one T cell receptor (beta chain) with its context. Which antigen it targets is not known. The record has no base qualities; no much larger clone is one base away. The collaborating institutions used their own protocols to collect whole blood in K2EDTA tubes. For TCRbeta analysis, collaborators shipped samples as frozen whole blood, isolated PBMCs, or DNA extracted from either of those sample types. V ends up 4 bases short and J 1 base short, with an unmatched junction base count of 3. Looking up the germline V gene yields CDR1 SGHTS and CDR2 YDEGEE. From the cysteine up to the phenylalanine, the CDR3 has a length of 15 residues. Only the CDR3 DNA stays, 45 bases, in frame from base 1. TCRbeta CDR3 regions were amplified from genomic DNA using the immunoSEQ Assay, a bias-controlled multiplex PCR. Under the source paper's analysis protocol: Nucleated cell counts per sample were estimated from amplification of reference gene primers within the assay. To quantify the absolute abundance of each unique TCRbeta CDR3 rearrangement, sequence reads were collapsed and filtered. For each sample, productive Simpson clonality was calculated as the square root of Simpson's diversity index over productive rearrangements. TCRdb carries this immuneACCESS record with in-frame sequences only. Its versions omit some clonotypes, under half of them owing to an unresolved V gene in the studies checked, with the rest unexplained. V, J and clone size derive from that table, while D and trimming were established from the DNA sequence. Within this sample are fewer than 50,000 clones, with under 85% of them counted one time only. Clones ranked in the top ten supply 25% to 35% of the sample.

The data originate from a study of blood T cell repertoires in COVID-19 (TCRdb year 2020). Regarding the study in general: Samples covering the acute and convalescent phases of COVID-19 were provided by collaborators in the United States, Italy and Spain. HLA class I and class II types, where available, came from metadata supplied by the sample provider rather than from assay-based typing. The repertoires were made available in a free public database intended to serve as a resource for research on the immune response to SARS-CoV-2. The prospective study material was composed of cDNA or gDNA derived from T cells, B-cell-depleted T cells, or PBMCs. The sample metadata nearly always contained a de-identified subject ID, COVID-19 status, age in years and sex. Deeply sampled blood TCRbeta repertoires from subjects exposed to, actively infected with, or recovered from COVID-19 were included in the dataset. Samples were obtained from the ongoing ImmuneRACE study (first 160 participants) and from about 1,300 subjects provided by 6 global collaborators. Overall results and qualifications from the work: The quantity of clinical and demographic metadata differed by source and by participant and was supplied without curation.

The sample consisted of peripheral blood. This receptor chain uses TRBV5-8 and TRBJ1-5; 9 bases in the junction line up with TRBD1. The origin of this receptor is a woman at least 80 years old with acute or convalescent COVID-19. The CDR3 here reads CASSHGQGSNQPQHF. The sequenced DNA is TGTGCCAGCAGCCATGGACAGGGGAGCAATCAGCCCCAGCATTTT.